This record concerns one T cell receptor (beta chain) sequence. Other DNA sequences in the sample encode the same CDR3. In the authors' methods: By means of reference gene primer amplification, nucleated cell counts were estimated. Assay: immunoSEQ multiplex PCR; the TCRdb copy retains only in-frame clones and omits some. V and J calls and clone size are given by that table; D and trimming were obtained from the DNA. The sample includes 95,000 to 150,000 clones, around nine tenths seen only once; the top ten take approximately 8%. The ends were cut back, 5 bases at V and 7 bases at J, with 15 bases in the middle. The CDR3 has 14 residues. CDR1 and CDR2 from the germline V gene are LNHNV and YYDKDF (reference sequence). This sample stems from a study of blood T cell repertoires in COVID-19. On the study more broadly: The United States, Italy and Spain supplied acute and convalescent COVID-19 samples. Sources were T cells, B-cell-depleted T cells, or PBMCs; the material itself was cDNA or gDNA.

The chain combines TRBV15 with TRBJ1-5; possible D gene TRBD1, 5 bases. Material for sequencing was peripheral blood. The TCR originated in a man between 50 and 59 years old with acute or convalescent COVID-19. The CDR3 coding sequence is TGTGCCACCAGCCCAGACAGAGTGGACCAGCCCCAGCATTTT. Translating gives CATSPDRVDQPQHF.